These 20 T cell receptor beta chains originate from one sample sequenced in a study of blood T cells in healthy people across ages. It was with a sample-barcoded 5' primer and a J-beta primer mix that a second PCR of roughly 7 to 12 cycles was run. TCRdb reprocessed the 5' RACE reads via MiXCR and lists one record per CDR3 protein. The sample lists hundreds of thousands of distinct CDR3 sequences, 56% occurring once. Sequencing was carried out using blood. These receptor sequences come from a man aged 40-49 years in good health.

The rearrangement uses TRBV7-3 and TRBJ1-2, with D tentatively TRBD1 (6 bases). CDR3 length: 18 residues. In germline, CDR1 is SGHTA, CDR2 FQGTGA. V was trimmed by 1 base and J by 6 bases, leaving 24 bases between them. The CDR3 DNA follows: TGTGCCAGCAGCTTAAGGGCCCTCGGTAAAGACAGGACCGATGGCTACACCTTC. Translated, it gives CASSLRALGKDRTDGYTF.

This rearrangement joins TRBV4-2 to TRBJ1-2, with 7 bases aligning to TRBD1. This CDR3 spans 15 amino acids. CDR1 LGHNA and CDR2 YNFKEQ come from the germline V gene. Trimming took 3 bases from V and 4 from J; bases not matched to a gene: 8. CDR3 nucleotide sequence: TGTGCCAGCAGCCATGCTAGGGGGCCGGGCTATGGCTACACCTTC. Protein product: CASSHARGPGYGYTF.

The V call is TRBV29-1, the J call TRBJ2-1, with 7 bases that match TRBD1. Trimming cost V 3 bases and J 1 base; bases outside gene matches: 9. The CDR3 consists of 16 residues. CDR1 and CDR2 (germline): SQVTM, ANQGSEA. CDR3 protein: CSVEGRVRGSYNEQFF. The CDR3 DNA sequence: TGCAGCGTTGAGGGACGGGTCAGGGGGTCCTACAATGAGCAGTTCTTC.

The V and J genes are TRBV7-9 and TRBJ1-5; weak D call: TRBD1 (6 bases). The length of the CDR3 is 16 residues. Per germline, CDR1 SEHNR and CDR2 FQNEAQ (reference sequence). V was clipped by 5 bases and J by 7 bases, with 21 bases between them. The CDR3 protein is CASSPGLQGLRQPQHF. The CDR3, as DNA: TGTGCCAGCAGCCCAGGCCTCCAGGGGTTGAGGCAGCCCCAGCATTTT.

The V gene is TRBV11-2, the J gene TRBJ2-5; 7 bases are shared with TRBD1. Germline values: CDR1 SGHAT, CDR2 FQNNGV. The CDR3 has 16 residues. The V and J ends lost 3 bases and 1 base, in that order; junction bases with no gene match: 8. CDR3 amino acids: CASSFEAWTGQETQYF. CDR3 DNA sequence: TGTGCCAGCAGCTTCGAAGCCTGGACAGGCCAAGAGACCCAGTACTTC.

This chain connects TRBV4-1 to TRBJ2-1, with TRBD1 identical over 8 bases. The CDR3 sequence is 16 residues long. Germline CDR1 reads MGHRA; CDR2 reads YSYEKL. After removal of 3 bases from V and 5 bases from J, the junction contained 9 bases not matched to a gene. CDR3 nucleotides: TGCGCCAGCAGCCAGCCCGACAGGGGCTGGGACAATGAGCAGTTCTTC. Amino acids: CASSQPDRGWDNEQFF.

This clonotype has a handful of counts. A much larger clone differs from this one at a single base, so this may be a read error. The chain is built from TRBV7-2 and TRBJ2-5; the match to TRBD1 covers 10 bases. This CDR3 contains 15 residues. The junction had 13 bases not matched to a gene; V was cut back by 4 bases and J by 11 bases. Germline-derived CDR1 and CDR2 are SGHTA and FQGNSA. Here the CDR3 DNA reads TGTGCCAGCAGCTCAGAGACAGGGGGCGTCGATGAGCAGTACTTC. It translates to CASSSETGGVDEQYF.

This clonotype was detected only a few times. The chain recombines TRBV20-1 with TRBJ2-3; either TRBD1 or TRBD2 may fit D (5 bases each). Germline assignment: CDR1 DFQATT and CDR2 SNEGSKA (reference sequence). V gave up 3 bases and J gave up 4 bases, with 17 bases separating them. CDR3 length: 15 residues. This CDR3 is CSASTALVGADTQYF. The CDR3 DNA reads as TGCAGTGCTAGTACGGCCCTAGTGGGGGCAGATACGCAGTATTTT.

This clonotype appeared a few times. This chain connects TRBV20-1 to TRBJ2-3, with 8 bases fitting TRBD2. CDR3 length: 13 amino acids. Looked up from germline, CDR1 is DFQATT and CDR2 is SNEGSKA (reference sequence). The V and J ends lost 4 bases and 6 bases, in that order; junction bases with no gene match: 6. CDR3 protein: CSAISGADDTQYF. Here the CDR3 DNA reads TGCAGTGCTATTAGCGGGGCGGATGATACGCAGTATTTT.

This clonotype was seen a single time. This sequence joins TRBV7-2 and TRBJ2-6, with no clear D. Germline V gene data show CDR1 as SGHTA and CDR2 as FQGNSA. Trimming pared 9 bases from V and 0 bases from J, leaving 9 bases between. The CDR3 contains 14 residues. The CDR3 reads CARTLTSGANVLTF. CDR3 sequence (DNA): TGTGCCAGAACCTTGACCTCTGGGGCCAACGTCCTGACTTTC. Supplemented by reference TRBV7-2 and TRBJ2-6, the full variable domain reads GAGVSQSPSNKVTEKGKDVELRCDPISGHTALYWYRQSLGQGLEFLIYFQGNSAPDKSGLPSDRFSAERTGGSVSTLTIQRTQQEDSAVYLCARTLTSGANVLTFGAGSRLTVL.

This clonotype came up once. CDR3 sequence (DNA): TGCGCCAGCAGCTTGGTCTTCCAGGGAGGGACCGGGGAGCTGTTTTTT. Amino acids: CASSLVFQGGTGELFF. This chain joins TRBV5-1 and TRBJ2-2; 7 nucleotides agree with TRBD2. Germline assignment: CDR1 SGHRS and CDR2 YFSETQ. V shed 0 bases and J 5 bases; nucleotides not matched to a gene: 7. The CDR3 consists of 16 residues.

There are a few counts of this clonotype. The chain joins TRBV5-5 to TRBJ2-7, with D uncertain. Germline V gives CDR1 SGHKS, CDR2 YYEKEE (reference sequence). Between the trimmed V and J ends, which lost 5 bases and 0 bases, there was a span of 12 bases. The CDR3 is 14 amino acids. CDR3 nucleotide sequence: TGTGCCAGCAGTCCGGACCGACCCTCCTACGAGCAGTACTTC. The encoded protein is CASSPDRPSYEQYF.

The rearrangement links TRBV6-1 to TRBJ2-4, with D perhaps TRBD1 (5 bases). The assigned J gene may be wrong: the sequence end matches TRBJ2-7 better. Germline lookup yields CDR1 MNHNS and CDR2 SASEGT. This CDR3 has 12 residues. CDR3 sequence reads: CASLQQGYEQYF. In DNA, the CDR3 is TGTGCCAGCCTTCAGCAGGGTTACGAGCAGTACTTC.

J is TRBJ2-1 and V is TRBV7-2; 13 positions match TRBD2. Trimming at V came to 5 bases and at J to 8 bases, leaving 6 bases not matched to a gene. The germline V gene encodes CDR1 SGHTA and CDR2 FQGNSA. The CDR3 is made up of 15 amino acids. The CDR3 loop reads CASSRAGTSGDEQFF. Here the CDR3 DNA reads TGTGCCAGCAGCCGAGCCGGGACTAGCGGGGATGAGCAGTTCTTC.

This clonotype was seen only once. The chain uses TRBV9 and TRBJ2-3, with TRBD1 matching over 7 bases. The CDR3 is made up of 16 amino acids. Germline values: CDR1 SGDLS, CDR2 YYNGEE. V lost 4 bases to trimming and J lost 0 bases; unmatched junction nucleotides: 8. CDR3 sequence reads: CASSRYGTVSTDTQYF. The CDR3 DNA reads as TGTGCCAGCAGCAGATACGGGACAGTTAGCACAGATACGCAGTATTTT.

Comments on this clonotype: A read error may explain this, as a much larger clone is one base away. The chain recombines TRBV12-3 or TRBV12-4 with TRBJ2-7, with 9 bases that match TRBD2. The CDR3 loop spans 15 amino acids. The V gene end was trimmed by 6 bases and the J gene end by 0 bases; junction bases not matched to a gene: 6. The CDR3 is CASRSSGKDSYEQYF. The CDR3 coding sequence is TGTGCCAGCAGATCTAGCGGGAAAGACTCCTACGAGCAGTACTTC.

This chain connects TRBV20-1 to TRBJ1-2; TRBD1 is a possible D gene (6 bases). CDR1 is DFQATT and CDR2 is SNEGSKA in the germline V gene (reference sequence). The length of the CDR3 is 16 residues. V was pared by 3 bases and J by 4 bases, with 21 bases between. DNA for the CDR3: TGCAGTGCTAGGCGCGGGCTGACAGGTCTCGGCTATGGCTACACCTTC. This encodes CSARRGLTGLGYGYTF.

This chain links TRBV14 with TRBJ1-2; D gene ambiguous. The CDR3 has 12 residues. In germline, CDR1 is SGHDN, CDR2 FVKESK. Trimming took 5 bases from V and 1 from J, leaving 5 bases between them. The CDR3 loop reads CASSTVNYGYTF. The DNA for the CDR3 is TGTGCCAGCAGCACGGTTAACTATGGCTACACCTTC.

This rearrangement joins TRBV10-3 to TRBJ2-3, with 12 nucleotides matching TRBD2. CDR1 and CDR2 from the germline V gene are ENHRY and SYGVKD. The J segment lost 6 bases and the V segment lost 6 bases, leaving 4 bases of the junction unmatched. CDR3 length: 14 amino acids. The CDR3 sequence: CAIRLAGGADTQYF. The CDR3 coding sequence is TGTGCCATCAGACTAGCGGGAGGTGCGGATACGCAGTATTTT.

The genes are TRBV11-2 and TRBJ2-4; 12 nucleotides line up with TRBD1. The J call may be in error: the DNA end matches TRBJ2-7 better. Germline-derived CDR1 and CDR2 are SGHAT and FQNNGV. CDR3 size: 13 residues. The CDR3: CASSGTGGAEQYF. In DNA, the CDR3 is TGTGCCAGCAGCGGGACAGGGGGCGCCGAGCAGTACTTC.